Listed here are 25 T cell receptor beta chains from one sample, sequenced in a study of T cell repertoires in cytomegalovirus infection. Their antigen targets remain unknown. From the reads, TCRdb called clonotypes with MiXCR, one entry per CDR3 protein. The sample has approximately 390,000 distinct CDR3 sequences, about 35% seen once. The sample here was cultured PBMCs, taken from culture after CMV antigen stimulation. Every receptor here comes from a human donor in good health (CMV status not recorded). Some clones in this sample may be carry-over from other donors' samples.

This clonotype was found once. The chain combines TRBV6-1 with TRBJ1-5, with TRBD1 matching 7 bases. CDR3 length: 13 amino acids. The trim removed 4 bases at V and 7 bases at J, leaving 4 bases unmatched. Germline CDR1 is MNHNS and CDR2 is SASEGT. The CDR3 here is CASSAGQVQPQHF. In nucleotides, the CDR3 is TGTGCCAGCAGTGCCGGACAGGTACAGCCCCAGCATTTT.

The chain uses TRBV5-1 and TRBJ1-6, with a possible D match to TRBD1 (6 bases). From germline, CDR1 is SGHRS and CDR2 YFSETQ. This CDR3 region has 18 residues. The germline V and J ends were trimmed by 0 bases and 0 bases, with 13 bases remaining between them. This CDR3 reads CASSLAAGESSYNSPLHF. Written as DNA, the CDR3 is TGCGCCAGCAGCTTGGCCGCAGGGGAAAGCTCCTATAATTCACCCCTCCACTTT.

The chain carries TRBV4-1 and TRBJ2-6, with D perhaps assigned TRBD1 or TRBD2 (5 bases each). The CDR3 is 19 amino acids. Per germline, CDR1 MGHRA and CDR2 YSYEKL. The V gene lost 6 bases and the J gene lost 0 bases, with 21 bases spanning the gap. The CDR3 region has the DNA TGCGCCAGCAGTCCATCCGGGGCAGGAGGATCCTCTGGGGCCAACGTCCTGACTTTC. As protein: CASSPSGAGGSSGANVLTF.

The chain couples TRBV7-2 to TRBJ2-3, with 11 bases lining up with TRBD2. Per germline, CDR1 SGHTA and CDR2 FQGNSA. This CDR3 is 16 amino acids long. V lost 1 base to trimming and J lost 4 bases; unmatched junction nucleotides: 4. CDR3 nucleotide sequence: TGTGCCAGCAGCTTAGATAGCGGGAGGGCCTCAGATACGCAGTATTTT. It specifies CASSLDSGRASDTQYF.

This chain connects TRBV12-3 or TRBV12-4 to TRBJ1-5; a possible D gene is TRBD1 (6 bases). V lost 7 bases and J 0 bases, leaving 16 bases between the germline ends. The CDR3 consists of 16 residues. For the CDR3, the DNA is TGTGCCAGCACCACAAGGACAGATTATAGCAATCAGCCCCAGCATTTT. Translating it yields CASTTRTDYSNQPQHF.

The CDR3 region has the DNA TGTGCCAGCAGCCAAGGGGAGGAAGGGAGAAGTGAAAAACTGTTTTTT. It is translated as CASSQGEEGRSEKLFF. This chain links TRBV4-2 with TRBJ1-4, with unresolved D. CDR1 and CDR2 (germline): LGHNA, YNFKEQ. With 1 base removed from V and 7 bases from J, the gap between germline ends came to 16 bases. This CDR3 is 16 amino acids long.

This sequence joins TRBV4-1 and TRBJ2-7; D gene unclear. The germline V gene encodes CDR1 MGHRA and CDR2 YSYEKL. CDR3 length: 11 residues. Here the CDR3 DNA reads TGCGCCAGCAGCCAAGAGCGATATACCAAAGTC. Amino acid sequence: CASSQERYTKV.

This clonotype was seen a few times. This rearrangement joins TRBV7-2 to TRBJ2-7; 8 bases map to TRBD2. The CDR3 spans 15 residues. Germline trimming cut 3 bases from V and 3 bases from J; bases unmatched to any gene: 7. Germline lookup yields CDR1 SGHTA and CDR2 FQGNSA. DNA for the CDR3: TGTGCCAGCAGCTTGTCGGGAGGGCCCATCTACGAGCAGTACTTC. It translates to CASSLSGGPIYEQYF.

The chain couples TRBV6-2 or TRBV6-3 to TRBJ2-1; 7 nucleotides align to TRBD1. This CDR3 contains 16 residues. Germline loops: CDR1 MNHEY, CDR2 SVGEGT. V lost 6 bases to trimming and J lost 5 bases; unmatched junction nucleotides: 13. Here the CDR3 reads CASSPWPDRLNNEQFF. As DNA, the CDR3 is TGTGCCAGCAGCCCCTGGCCGGACAGGCTAAACAATGAGCAGTTCTTC.

The gene calls are TRBV20-1 and TRBJ2-1; 12 bases are shared with TRBD2. The CDR3 is 13 amino acids. Germline values: CDR1 DFQATT, CDR2 SNEGSKA (reference sequence). The chain's CDR3 is CSTGTSGLRKQFF. The CDR3 DNA reads as TGCAGCACCGGGACTAGCGGGCTGAGGAAGCAGTTCTTC.

This chain uses TRBV2 with TRBJ1-5; maybe TRBD1 (5 bases). This CDR3 spans 15 amino acids. The V gene's germline CDR1 is SNHLY and CDR2 FYNNEI. V was clipped by 4 bases and J by 5 bases, with 15 bases between them. The CDR3 bases are TGTGCCAGCAGTGGATCAGGGATTCAGGATCAGCCCCAGCATTTT. This sequence encodes CASSGSGIQDQPQHF.

The chain carries TRBV11-2 and TRBJ2-1; 7 bases align to TRBD1. With 0 bases clipped from V and 4 bases from J, the junction kept 3 bases outside the gene matches. Germline V lookup: CDR1 SGHAT, CDR2 FQNNGV. The CDR3 loop spans 15 amino acids. The CDR3 sequence: CASSLDRGQYNEQFF. CDR3 in DNA: TGTGCCAGCAGCTTAGATCGGGGACAGTACAATGAGCAGTTCTTC.

This sequence joins TRBV28 and TRBJ2-7, with D perhaps being TRBD1 or TRBD2 (5 bases each). Germline V gene data show CDR1 as MDHEN and CDR2 as SYDVKM. The V gene lost 0 bases and the J gene lost 12 bases, with 12 bases spanning the gap. This CDR3 has 12 amino acids. The CDR3 DNA is TGTGCCAGCAGTTTATGGGGTAGGGACCCGTACTTC. Translation gives CASSLWGRDPYF.

This clonotype turned up a few times. The rearrangement uses TRBV6-5 and TRBJ1-5, with 7 bases aligning to TRBD1. The V gene's germline CDR1 is MNHEY and CDR2 SVGAGI. The CDR3 totals 15 residues. The V gene end was trimmed by 5 bases and the J gene end by 2 bases; junction bases not matched to a gene: 6. This chain's CDR3 is CASSDHRGGNQPQHF. As DNA, the CDR3 is TGTGCCAGCAGTGATCACAGGGGCGGCAATCAGCCCCAGCATTTT.

V gene TRBV20-1 combines with J gene TRBJ1-5; D is undetermined. Germline V gives CDR1 DFQATT, CDR2 SNEGSKA (reference sequence). This CDR3 contains 15 residues. CDR3 loop: CIAVSTTYSNQPQHF. The CDR3 region has the DNA TGCATTGCCGTCTCCACAACTTATAGCAATCAGCCCCAGCATTTT.

The V and J genes are TRBV20-1 and TRBJ1-3; maybe TRBD1 (5 bases). The CDR3 length is 13 residues. V gave up 0 bases and J gave up 6 bases, with 9 bases separating them. Germline CDR1 DFQATT, CDR2 SNEGSKA (reference sequence). CDR3 in amino acids: CSAREGVSNTIYF. The CDR3 coding sequence is TGCAGTGCTAGAGAGGGGGTATCAAACACCATATATTTT.

This clonotype was detected a few times. V and J are TRBV28 and TRBJ2-3; 9 bases are a match to TRBD2. V trimming: 7 bases; J trimming: 6 bases; junction bases outside the gene matches: 8. This CDR3 region has 14 residues. Germline V gene data show CDR1 as MDHEN and CDR2 as SYDVKM. CDR3 sequence: CASIQAGGVDTQYF. The CDR3 DNA reads TGTGCCAGCATTCAAGCGGGAGGTGTCGATACGCAGTATTTT.

This clonotype was counted a few times. The chain couples TRBV19 to TRBJ2-1; D not certain. The CDR3 is made up of 12 amino acids. Germline CDR1 LNHDA, CDR2 SQIVND (reference sequence). The V end lost 3 bases, the J end lost 7 bases, and 7 bases lay between the germline ends. CDR3 DNA sequence: TGTGCCAGTAGTATCGTTAGGAATGAGCAGTTCTTC. It encodes CASSIVRNEQFF.

J is TRBJ1-1 and V is TRBV6-2 or TRBV6-3; the D gene is possibly TRBD1 (5 bases). The CDR3 extends over 12 amino acids. V was pared by 10 bases and J by 0 bases, with 9 bases between. Germline CDR1 reads MNHEY; CDR2 reads SVGEGT. CDR3 coding DNA: TGTGCCACCCTGACAGTGAACACTGAAGCTTTCTTT. Protein: CATLTVNTEAFF.

The chain is built from TRBV7-9 and TRBJ1-4; D is unresolved. Germline V CDR1 and CDR2: SEHNR, FQNEAQ (reference sequence). CDR3 length equals 12 residues. Trimming took off 3 bases at V and 6 bases at J, with 5 bases between the two ends. The CDR3 nucleotides read TGTGCCAGCAGCTTGAGGGATGAAAAACTGTTTTTT. Residues: CASSLRDEKLFF.

The chain joins TRBV7-9 to TRBJ2-5; possible D gene TRBD2, 5 bases. Looked up from germline, CDR1 is SEHNR and CDR2 is FQNEAQ (reference sequence). The CDR3 spans 14 residues. V shed 5 bases and J shed 3 bases, with 13 bases lying between them. The CDR3 nucleotides read TGTGCCAGCAGCCGCTTAGGACTTAAAGAGACCCAGTACTTC. As protein: CASSRLGLKETQYF. Complete variable domain (other parts from reference TRBV7-9 and TRBJ2-5): DTGVSQNPRHKITKRGQNVTFRCDPISEHNRLYWYRQTLGQGPEFLTYFQNEAQLEKSRLLSDRFSAERPKGSFSTLEIQRTEQGDSAMYLCASSRLGLKETQYFGPGTRLLVL.

CDR3 in amino acids: CASTMGRRSPGEQFF. As DNA, the CDR3 is TGTGCCAGCACCATGGGACGCCGCTCTCCGGGTGAGCAGTTCTTC. The chain combines TRBV6-8 with TRBJ2-1, with D tentatively TRBD1 or TRBD2 (5 bases each). The ends were cut back, 7 bases at V and 9 bases at J, with 22 bases in the middle. The germline gives CDR1 MNHGY, CDR2 SAAAGT. There are 15 residues in the CDR3.

This clonotype was detected many times. This rearrangement joins TRBV7-9 to TRBJ2-1, with D unresolved. From germline, CDR1 is SEHNR and CDR2 FQNEAQ (reference sequence). This CDR3 region has 12 residues. With 3 bases removed from V and 8 bases from J, the gap between germline ends came to 8 bases. The CDR3, as DNA: TGTGCCAGCAGCTTGGCTAGTTATGAGCAGTTCTTC. This gives the protein CASSLASYEQFF. Based on the CDR3 plus reference TRBV7-9 and TRBJ2-1, the full variable domain is DTGVSQNPRHKITKRGQNVTFRCDPISEHNRLYWYRQTLGQGPEFLTYFQNEAQLEKSRLLSDRFSAERPKGSFSTLEIQRTEQGDSAMYLCASSLASYEQFFGPGTRLTVL.

The chain has TRBV19 and TRBJ1-1; D is uncertain. Germline assignment: CDR1 LNHDA and CDR2 SQIVND (reference sequence). CDR3 size: 12 residues. V lost 3 bases and J lost 8, with 10 bases in between. The CDR3, as DNA: TGTGCCAGTAGTATCCCGCCGGCAGAAGCTTTCTTT. Protein sequence: CASSIPPAEAFF.

This clonotype has just a few counts. J is TRBJ2-7 and V is TRBV28, with D perhaps matching TRBD1 or TRBD2 (5 bases each). This CDR3 has 16 residues. Trimming took 6 bases from V and 0 from J, leaving 18 bases between them. CDR1 and CDR2 (germline): MDHEN, SYDVKM. This CDR3 reads CASSRNVIGTSYEQYF. Here the CDR3 DNA reads TGTGCCAGCAGCCGGAACGTAATAGGGACCTCCTACGAGCAGTACTTC. The full variable domain, completed using reference TRBV28 and TRBJ2-7, is DVKVTQSSRYLVKRTGEKVFLECVQDMDHENMFWYRQDPGLGLRLIYFSYDVKMKEKGDIPEGYSVSREKKERFSLILESASTNQTSMYLCASSRNVIGTSYEQYFGPGTRLTVT.